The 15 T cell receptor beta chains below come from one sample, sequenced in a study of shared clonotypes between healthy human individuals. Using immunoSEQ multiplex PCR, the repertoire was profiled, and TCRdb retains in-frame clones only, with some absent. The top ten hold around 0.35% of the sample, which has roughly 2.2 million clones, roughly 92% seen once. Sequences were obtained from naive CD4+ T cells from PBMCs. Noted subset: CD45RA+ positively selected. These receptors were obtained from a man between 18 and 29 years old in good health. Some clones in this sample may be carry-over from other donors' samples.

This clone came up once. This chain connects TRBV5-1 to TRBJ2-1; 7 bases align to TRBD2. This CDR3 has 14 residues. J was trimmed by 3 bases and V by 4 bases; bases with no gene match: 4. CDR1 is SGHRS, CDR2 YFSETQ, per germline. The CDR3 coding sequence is TGCGCCAGCAGCACTAGCGAGAACTACAATGAGCAGTTCTTC. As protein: CASSTSENYNEQFF.

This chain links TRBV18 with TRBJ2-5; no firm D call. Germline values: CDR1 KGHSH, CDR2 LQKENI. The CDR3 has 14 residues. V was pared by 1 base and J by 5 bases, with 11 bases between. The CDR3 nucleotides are TGTGCCAGCTCACCACGAACGACGTGGGAGACCCAGTACTTC. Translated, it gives CASSPRTTWETQYF. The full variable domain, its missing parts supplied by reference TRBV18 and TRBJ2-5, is NAGVMQNPRHLVRRRGQEARLRCSPMKGHSHVYWYRQLPEEGLKFMVYLQKENIIDESGMPKERFSAEFPKEGPSILRIQQVVRGDSAAYFCASSPRTTWETQYFGPGTRLLVL.

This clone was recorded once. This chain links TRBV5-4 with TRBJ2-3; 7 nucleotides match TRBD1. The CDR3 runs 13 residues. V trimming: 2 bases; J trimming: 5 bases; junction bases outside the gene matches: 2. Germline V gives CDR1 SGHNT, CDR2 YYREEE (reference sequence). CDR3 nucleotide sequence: TGTGCCAGCAGCTTAAACAGGGGAGATACGCAGTATTTT. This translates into CASSLNRGDTQYF.

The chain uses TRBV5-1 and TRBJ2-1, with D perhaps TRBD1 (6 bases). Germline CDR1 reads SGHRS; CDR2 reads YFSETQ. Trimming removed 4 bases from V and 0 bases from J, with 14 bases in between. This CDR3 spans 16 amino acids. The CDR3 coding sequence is TGCGCCAGCAGCACCGGACAGACGACCTCCTACAATGAGCAGTTCTTC. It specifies CASSTGQTTSYNEQFF. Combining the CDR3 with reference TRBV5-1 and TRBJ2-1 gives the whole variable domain KAGVTQTPRYLIKTRGQQVTLSCSPISGHRSVSWYQQTPGQGLQFLFEYFSETQRNKGNFPGRFSGRQFSNSRSEMNVSTLELGDSALYLCASSTGQTTSYNEQFFGPGTRLTVL.

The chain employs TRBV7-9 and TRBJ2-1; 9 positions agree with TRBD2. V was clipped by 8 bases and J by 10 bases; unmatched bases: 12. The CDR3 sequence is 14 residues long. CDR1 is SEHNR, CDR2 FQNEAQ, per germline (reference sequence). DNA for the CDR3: TGTGCCAGCGAGCTGGGACTAGCAGTCTCCGAGCAGTTCTTC. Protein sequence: CASELGLAVSEQFF.

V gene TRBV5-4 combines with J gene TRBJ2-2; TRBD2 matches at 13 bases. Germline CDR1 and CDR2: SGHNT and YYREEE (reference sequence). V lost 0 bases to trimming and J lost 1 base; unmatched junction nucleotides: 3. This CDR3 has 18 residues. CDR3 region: CASSLGTSGSLNTGELFF. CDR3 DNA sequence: TGTGCCAGCAGCTTGGGGACTAGCGGGAGTCTGAACACCGGGGAGCTGTTTTTT.

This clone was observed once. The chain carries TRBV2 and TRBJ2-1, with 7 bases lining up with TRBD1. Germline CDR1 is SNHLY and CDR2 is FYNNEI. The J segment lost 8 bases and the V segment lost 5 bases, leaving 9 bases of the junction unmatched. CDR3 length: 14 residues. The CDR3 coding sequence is TGTGCCAGCAGTCGACAGGGAAGGGGCGATGAGCAGTTCTTC. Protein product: CASSRQGRGDEQFF.

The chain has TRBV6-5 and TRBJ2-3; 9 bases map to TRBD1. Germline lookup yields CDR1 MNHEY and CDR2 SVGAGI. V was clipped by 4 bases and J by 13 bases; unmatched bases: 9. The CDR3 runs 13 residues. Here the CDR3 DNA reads TGTGCCAGCAGTTCCCCGGGACAGGGAGCAAAGTATTTT. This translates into CASSSPGQGAKYF.

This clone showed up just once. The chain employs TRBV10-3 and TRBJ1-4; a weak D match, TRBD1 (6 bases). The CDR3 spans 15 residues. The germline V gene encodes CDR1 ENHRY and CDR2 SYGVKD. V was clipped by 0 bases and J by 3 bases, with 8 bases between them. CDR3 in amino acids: CAISESRTANEKLFF. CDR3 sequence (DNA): TGTGCCATCAGTGAGTCTAGGACAGCTAATGAAAAACTGTTTTTT.

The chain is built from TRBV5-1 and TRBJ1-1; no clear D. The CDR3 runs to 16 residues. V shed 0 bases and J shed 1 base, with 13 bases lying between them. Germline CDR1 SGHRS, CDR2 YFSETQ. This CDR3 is CASSLAGWGGNTEAFF. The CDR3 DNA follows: TGCGCCAGCAGCTTGGCCGGGTGGGGAGGGAACACTGAAGCTTTCTTT.

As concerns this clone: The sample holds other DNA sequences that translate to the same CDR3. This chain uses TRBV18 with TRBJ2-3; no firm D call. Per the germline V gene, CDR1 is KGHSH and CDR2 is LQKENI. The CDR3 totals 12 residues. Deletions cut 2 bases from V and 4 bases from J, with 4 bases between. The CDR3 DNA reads TGTGCCAGCTCACCAACCGCAGATACGCAGTATTTT. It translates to CASSPTADTQYF.

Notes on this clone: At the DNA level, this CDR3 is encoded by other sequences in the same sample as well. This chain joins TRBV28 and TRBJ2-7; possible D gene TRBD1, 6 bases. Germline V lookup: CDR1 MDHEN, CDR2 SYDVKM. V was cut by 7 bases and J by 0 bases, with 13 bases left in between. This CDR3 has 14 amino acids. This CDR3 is CASISLGGSYEQYF. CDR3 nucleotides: TGTGCCAGCATCTCTCTAGGGGGCTCCTACGAGCAGTACTTC.

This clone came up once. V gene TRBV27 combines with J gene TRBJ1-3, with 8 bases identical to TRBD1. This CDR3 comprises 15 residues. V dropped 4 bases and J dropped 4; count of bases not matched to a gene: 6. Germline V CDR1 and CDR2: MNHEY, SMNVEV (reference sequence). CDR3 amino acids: CASSSADRVGNTIYF. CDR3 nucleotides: TGTGCCAGCAGTTCCGCGGACAGGGTGGGAAACACCATATATTTT.

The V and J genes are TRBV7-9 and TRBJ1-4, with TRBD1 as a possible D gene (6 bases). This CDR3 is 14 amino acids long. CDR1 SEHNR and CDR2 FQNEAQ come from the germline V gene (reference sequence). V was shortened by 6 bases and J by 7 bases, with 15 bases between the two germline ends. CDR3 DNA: TGTGCCAGCAGTTCACAGGGCGCGAGTGAAAAACTGTTTTTT. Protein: CASSSQGASEKLFF.

The chain's CDR3 is CASWGRGRLPGELFF. The CDR3 region has the DNA TGTGCCAGCTGGGGAAGGGGAAGGCTGCCCGGGGAGCTGTTTTTT. The chain links TRBV7-2 to TRBJ2-2; possible D gene TRBD1, 5 bases. Germline V lookup: CDR1 SGHTA, CDR2 FQGNSA. V lost 8 bases and J lost 6, with 19 bases in between. The CDR3 length is 15 residues.